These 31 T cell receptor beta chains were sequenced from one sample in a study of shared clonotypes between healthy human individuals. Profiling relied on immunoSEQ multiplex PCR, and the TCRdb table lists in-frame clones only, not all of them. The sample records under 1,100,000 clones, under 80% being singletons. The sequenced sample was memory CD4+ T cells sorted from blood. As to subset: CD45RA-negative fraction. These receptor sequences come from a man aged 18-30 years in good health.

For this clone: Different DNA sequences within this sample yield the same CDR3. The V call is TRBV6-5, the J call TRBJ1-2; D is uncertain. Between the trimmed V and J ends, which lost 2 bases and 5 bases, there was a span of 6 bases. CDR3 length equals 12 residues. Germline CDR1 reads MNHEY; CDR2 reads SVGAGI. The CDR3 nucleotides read TGTGCCAGCAGTTACGGCGGTTATGGCTACACCTTC. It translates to CASSYGGYGYTF.

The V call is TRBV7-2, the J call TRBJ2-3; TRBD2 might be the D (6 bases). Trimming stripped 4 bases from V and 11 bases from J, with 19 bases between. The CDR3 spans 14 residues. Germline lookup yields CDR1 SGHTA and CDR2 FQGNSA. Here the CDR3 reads CASSSDLPRGGQYF. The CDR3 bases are TGTGCCAGCAGCTCGGACCTCCCCCGGGGAGGGCAGTATTTT.

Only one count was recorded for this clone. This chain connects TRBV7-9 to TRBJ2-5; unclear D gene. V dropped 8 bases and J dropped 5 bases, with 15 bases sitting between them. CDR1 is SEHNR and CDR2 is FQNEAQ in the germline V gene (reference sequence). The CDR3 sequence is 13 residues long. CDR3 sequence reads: CASDRVEWETQYF. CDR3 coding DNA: TGTGCCAGCGACCGCGTGGAGTGGGAGACCCAGTACTTC.

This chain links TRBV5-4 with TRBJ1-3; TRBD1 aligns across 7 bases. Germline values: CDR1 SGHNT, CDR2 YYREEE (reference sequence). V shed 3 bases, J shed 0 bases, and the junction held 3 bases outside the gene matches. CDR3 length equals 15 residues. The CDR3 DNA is TGTGCCAGCAGCTCCCAGGGGGACTCTGGAAACACCATATATTTT. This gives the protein CASSSQGDSGNTIYF.

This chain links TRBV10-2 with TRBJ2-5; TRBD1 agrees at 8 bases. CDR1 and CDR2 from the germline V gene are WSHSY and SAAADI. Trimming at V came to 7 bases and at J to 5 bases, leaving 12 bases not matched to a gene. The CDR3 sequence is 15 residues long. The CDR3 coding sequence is TGCGCCAGCAAGGCGGACAGGGTGCAGCAGGAGACCCAGTACTTC. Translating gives CASKADRVQQETQYF.

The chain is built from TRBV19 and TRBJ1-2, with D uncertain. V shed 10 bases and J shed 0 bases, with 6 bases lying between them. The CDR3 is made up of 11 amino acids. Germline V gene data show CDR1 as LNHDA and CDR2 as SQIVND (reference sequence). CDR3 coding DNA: TGTGCCATCGACACTAACTATGGCTACACCTTC. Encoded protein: CAIDTNYGYTF.

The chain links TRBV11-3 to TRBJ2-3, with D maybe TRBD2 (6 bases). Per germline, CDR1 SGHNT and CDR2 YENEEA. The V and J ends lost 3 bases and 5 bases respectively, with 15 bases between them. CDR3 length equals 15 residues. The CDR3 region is CASSFGGPGGDTQYF. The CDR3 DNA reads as TGTGCCAGCAGCTTTGGAGGGCCCGGGGGAGATACGCAGTATTTT.

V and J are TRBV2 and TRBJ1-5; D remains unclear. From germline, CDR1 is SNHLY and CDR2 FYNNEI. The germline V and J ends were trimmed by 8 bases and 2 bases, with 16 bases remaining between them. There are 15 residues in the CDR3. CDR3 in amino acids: CASLAEGGGNQPQHF. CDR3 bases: TGTGCCAGCCTTGCGGAGGGAGGTGGCAATCAGCCCCAGCATTTT.

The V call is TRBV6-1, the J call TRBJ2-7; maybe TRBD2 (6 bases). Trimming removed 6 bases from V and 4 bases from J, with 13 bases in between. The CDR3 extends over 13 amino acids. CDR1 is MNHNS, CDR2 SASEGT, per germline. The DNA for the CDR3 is TGTGCCAGCAGGGGGGGACTGAGGTACGAGCAGTACTTC. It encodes CASRGGLRYEQYF.

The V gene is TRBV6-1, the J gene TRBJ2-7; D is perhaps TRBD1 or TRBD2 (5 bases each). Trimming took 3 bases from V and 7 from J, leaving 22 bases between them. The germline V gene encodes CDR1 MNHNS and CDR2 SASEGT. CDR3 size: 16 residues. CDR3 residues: CASSDHEGQLVREQYF. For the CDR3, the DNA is TGTGCCAGCAGTGACCACGAGGGGCAGTTAGTGCGGGAGCAGTACTTC.

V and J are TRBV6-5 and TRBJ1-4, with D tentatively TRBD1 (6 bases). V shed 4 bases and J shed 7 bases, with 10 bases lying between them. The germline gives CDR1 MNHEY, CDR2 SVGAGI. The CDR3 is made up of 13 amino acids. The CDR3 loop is CASSLGAREKLFF. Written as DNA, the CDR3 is TGTGCCAGCAGTTTGGGGGCGCGTGAAAAACTGTTTTTT.

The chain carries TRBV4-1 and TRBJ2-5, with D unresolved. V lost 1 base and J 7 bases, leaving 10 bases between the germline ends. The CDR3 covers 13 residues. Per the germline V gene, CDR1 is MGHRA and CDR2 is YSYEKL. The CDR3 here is CASSQGFGGTQYF. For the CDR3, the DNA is TGCGCCAGCAGCCAAGGGTTTGGTGGGACCCAGTACTTC.

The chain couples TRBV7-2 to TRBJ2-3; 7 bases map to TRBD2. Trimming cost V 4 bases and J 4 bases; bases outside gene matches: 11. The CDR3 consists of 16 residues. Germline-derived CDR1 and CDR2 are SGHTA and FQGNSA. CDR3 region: CASSSRGAGRADTQYF. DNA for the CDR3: TGTGCCAGCAGCTCCCGAGGAGCGGGAAGGGCAGATACGCAGTATTTT.

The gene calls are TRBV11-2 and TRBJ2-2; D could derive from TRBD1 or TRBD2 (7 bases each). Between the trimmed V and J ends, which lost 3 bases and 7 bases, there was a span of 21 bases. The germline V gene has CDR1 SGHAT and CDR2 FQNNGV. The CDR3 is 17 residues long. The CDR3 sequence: CASSLVRGGPFDGELFF. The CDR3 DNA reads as TGTGCCAGCAGCTTGGTCAGGGGGGGCCCCTTTGACGGGGAGCTGTTTTTT.

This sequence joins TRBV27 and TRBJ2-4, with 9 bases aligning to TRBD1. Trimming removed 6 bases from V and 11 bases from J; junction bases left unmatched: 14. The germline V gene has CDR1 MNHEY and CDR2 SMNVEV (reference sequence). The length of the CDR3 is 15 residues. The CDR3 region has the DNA TGTGCCAGCAGCCTGACAAGGGGGACAGGGATCGTTCAGTACTTC. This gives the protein CASSLTRGTGIVQYF.

CDR3 residues: CASRPGTGDTGELFF. In DNA, the CDR3 is TGTGCCAGCAGACCCGGGACAGGGGACACCGGGGAGCTGTTTTTT. The chain couples TRBV6-1 to TRBJ2-2, with TRBD1 matching over 10 bases. Germline loops: CDR1 MNHNS, CDR2 SASEGT. The V segment lost 6 bases and the J segment 3 bases; nucleotides outside the gene matches: 4. CDR3 size: 15 residues.

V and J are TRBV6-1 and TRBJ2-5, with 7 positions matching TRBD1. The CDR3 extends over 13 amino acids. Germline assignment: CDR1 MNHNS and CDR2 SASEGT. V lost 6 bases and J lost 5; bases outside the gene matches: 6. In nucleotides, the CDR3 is TGTGCCAGCAGGAATACCAGGGGGGAGACCCAGTACTTC. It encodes CASRNTRGETQYF.

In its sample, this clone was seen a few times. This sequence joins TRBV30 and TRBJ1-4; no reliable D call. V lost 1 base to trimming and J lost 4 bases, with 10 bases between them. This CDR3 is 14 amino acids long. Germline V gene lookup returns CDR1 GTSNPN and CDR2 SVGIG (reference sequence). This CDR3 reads CAWSGGIDNEKLFF. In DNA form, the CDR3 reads TGTGCCTGGAGTGGGGGAATAGATAATGAAAAACTGTTTTTT.

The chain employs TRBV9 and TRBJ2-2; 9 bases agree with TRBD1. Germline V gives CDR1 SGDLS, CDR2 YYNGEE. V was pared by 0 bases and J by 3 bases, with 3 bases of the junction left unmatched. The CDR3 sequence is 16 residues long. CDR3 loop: CASSVADRGYTGELFF. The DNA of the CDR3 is TGTGCCAGCAGCGTAGCGGACAGGGGCTACACCGGGGAGCTGTTTTTT.

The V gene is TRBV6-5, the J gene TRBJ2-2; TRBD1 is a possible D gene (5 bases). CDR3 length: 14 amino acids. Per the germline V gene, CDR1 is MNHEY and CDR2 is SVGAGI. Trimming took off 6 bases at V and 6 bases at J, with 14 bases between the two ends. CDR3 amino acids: CASSRKRGSGELFF. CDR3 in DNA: TGTGCCAGCAGCCGGAAAAGGGGATCCGGGGAGCTGTTTTTT.

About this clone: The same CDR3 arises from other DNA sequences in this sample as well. Here the CDR3 reads CASSESGRDNEQFF. In DNA, the CDR3 is TGCGCCAGCAGTGAAAGCGGGAGGGACAATGAGCAGTTCTTC. The chain joins TRBV10-1 to TRBJ2-1; 10 positions match TRBD2. This CDR3 has 14 amino acids. V gave up 3 bases and J gave up 5 bases; unmatched junction bases: 1. CDR1 and CDR2 from the germline V gene are WNHNN and SYGVQD (reference sequence).

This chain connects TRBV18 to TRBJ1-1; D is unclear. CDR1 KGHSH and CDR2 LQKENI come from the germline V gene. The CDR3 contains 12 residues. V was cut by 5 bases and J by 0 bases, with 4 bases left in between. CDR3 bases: TGTGCCAGCTCAGAGATGAACACTGAAGCTTTCTTT. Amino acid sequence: CASSEMNTEAFF.

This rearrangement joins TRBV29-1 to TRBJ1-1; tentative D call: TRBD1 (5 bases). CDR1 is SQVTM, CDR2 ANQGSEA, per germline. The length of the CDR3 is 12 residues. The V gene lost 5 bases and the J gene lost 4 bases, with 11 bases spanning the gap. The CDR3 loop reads CSVSAGFTEAFF. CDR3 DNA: TGCAGCGTTTCCGCAGGGTTCACTGAAGCTTTCTTT.

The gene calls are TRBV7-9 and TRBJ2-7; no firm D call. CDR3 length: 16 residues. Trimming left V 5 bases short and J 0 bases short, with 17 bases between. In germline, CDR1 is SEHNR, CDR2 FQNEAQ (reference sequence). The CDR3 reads CASSPPRLGFSYEQYF. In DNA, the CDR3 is TGTGCCAGCAGCCCGCCGAGACTGGGGTTCTCCTACGAGCAGTACTTC.

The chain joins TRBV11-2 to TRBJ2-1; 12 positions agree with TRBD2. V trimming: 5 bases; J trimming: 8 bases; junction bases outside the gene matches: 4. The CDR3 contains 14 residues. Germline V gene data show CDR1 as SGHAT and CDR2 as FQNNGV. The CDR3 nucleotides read TGTGCCAGCAGCCCGCTAGCGGGAGGGCATGAGCAGTTCTTC. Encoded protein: CASSPLAGGHEQFF.

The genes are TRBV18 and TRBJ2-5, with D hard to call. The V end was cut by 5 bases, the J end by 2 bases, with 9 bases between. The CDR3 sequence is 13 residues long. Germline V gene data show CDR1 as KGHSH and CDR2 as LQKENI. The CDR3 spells CASSAKSQETQYF. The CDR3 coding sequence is TGTGCCAGCTCAGCAAAATCACAAGAGACCCAGTACTTC.

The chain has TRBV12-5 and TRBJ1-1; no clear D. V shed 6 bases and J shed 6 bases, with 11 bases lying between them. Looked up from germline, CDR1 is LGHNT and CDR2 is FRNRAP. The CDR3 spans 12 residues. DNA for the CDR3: TGTGCTAGTGGCCGAGGAGTGGCTGAAGCTTTCTTT. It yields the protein CASGRGVAEAFF.

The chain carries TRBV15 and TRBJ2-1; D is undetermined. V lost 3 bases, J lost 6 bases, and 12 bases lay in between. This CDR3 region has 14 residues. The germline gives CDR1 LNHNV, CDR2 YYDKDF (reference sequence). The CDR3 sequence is CATSSLVSSNEQFF. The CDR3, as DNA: TGTGCCACCAGCAGTTTGGTCAGCTCCAATGAGCAGTTCTTC.

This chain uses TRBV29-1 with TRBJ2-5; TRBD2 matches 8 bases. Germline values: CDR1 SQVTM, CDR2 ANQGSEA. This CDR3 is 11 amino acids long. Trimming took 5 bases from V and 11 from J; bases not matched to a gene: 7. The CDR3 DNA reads TGCAGCGTTCATTCCGGGGGGGAGCAGTACTTC. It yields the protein CSVHSGGEQYF.

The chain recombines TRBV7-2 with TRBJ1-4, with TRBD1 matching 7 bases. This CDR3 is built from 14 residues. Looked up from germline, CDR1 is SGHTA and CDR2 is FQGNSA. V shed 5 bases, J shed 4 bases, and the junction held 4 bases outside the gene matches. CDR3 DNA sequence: TGTGCCAGCAGCCGGGACAGCCATAATGAAAAACTGTTTTTT. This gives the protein CASSRDSHNEKLFF.

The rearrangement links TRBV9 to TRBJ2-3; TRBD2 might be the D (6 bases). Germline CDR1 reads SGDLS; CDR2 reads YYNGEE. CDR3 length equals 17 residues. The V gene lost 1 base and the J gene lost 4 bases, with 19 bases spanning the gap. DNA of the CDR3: TGTGCCAGCAGCGTAACTTCGTCCGGGACTTCGCCAGATACGCAGTATTTT. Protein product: CASSVTSSGTSPDTQYF.